These 22 T cell receptor beta chains were all obtained from the same sample, sequenced in a study of T cells in Graves' hyperthyroidism and ophthalmopathy. Using RNA transcripts as the source, TCR beta CDR3 regions were amplified. TCR CDR3 regions were first amplified by RT-PCR with HTBI primers. TCRdb reprocessed the multiplex PCR reads with MiXCR, giving one entry per CDR3 protein. The repertoire consists of hundreds of thousands of distinct CDR3 sequences, with about 24% occurring once and the leading ten covering about a third. Sequenced input: blood. These receptor sequences come from a woman in her 40s with Graves' ophthalmopathy.

This clonotype was seen many times. V is TRBV3-1 and J is TRBJ2-5; 7 bases are a match to TRBD2. The germline V gene has CDR1 LGHDT and CDR2 YNNKEL (reference sequence). The junction had 2 bases not matched to a gene; V was cut back by 0 bases and J by 1 base. The CDR3 is made up of 15 amino acids. The CDR3 loop reads CASSQDGGSQETQYF. As DNA, the CDR3 is TGTGCCAGCAGCCAAGACGGCGGGAGCCAAGAGACCCAGTACTTC.

The chain has TRBV4-1 and TRBJ2-7; the match to TRBD2 covers 16 bases. The germline V gene encodes CDR1 MGHRA and CDR2 YSYEKL. This CDR3 is 20 amino acids long. V trimming: 0 bases; J trimming: 0 bases; junction bases outside the gene matches: 8. The CDR3 is CASSQDKTGTSGRASYEQYF. In DNA, the CDR3 is TGCGCCAGCAGCCAAGATAAAACCGGGACTAGCGGGAGGGCCTCCTACGAGCAGTACTTC.

In its sample, this clonotype was seen many times. The chain has TRBV30 and TRBJ2-4; TRBD2 aligns across 7 bases. Germline trimming cut 5 bases from V and 2 bases from J; bases unmatched to any gene: 9. Germline CDR1 reads GTSNPN; CDR2 reads SVGIG (reference sequence). CDR3 size: 15 residues. CDR3 protein: CAWCRREITKNIQYF. In DNA, the CDR3 is TGTGCCTGGTGCCGGCGGGAGATAACCAAAAACATTCAGTACTTC.

V is TRBV6-2 or TRBV6-3 and J is TRBJ1-2; unclear D gene. Deletions cut 0 bases from V and 0 bases from J, with 11 bases between. Germline loops: CDR1 MNHEY, CDR2 SVGEGT. The length of the CDR3 is 16 residues. CDR3 coding DNA: TGTGCCAGCAGTTACTCGGGTTCTGCTTCTAACTATGGCTACACCTTC. Translating it yields CASSYSGSASNYGYTF.

This clonotype has a count of ten or more. This chain links TRBV5-1 with TRBJ2-2; D is ambiguous. The CDR3 loop spans 12 amino acids. V lost 4 bases and J lost 5, with 6 bases in between. Germline V lookup: CDR1 SGHRS, CDR2 YFSETQ. CDR3 region: CASSQRTGELFF. The CDR3 bases are TGCGCCAGCAGCCAGAGGACCGGGGAGCTGTTTTTT.

This clonotype was detected many times. V usage is TRBV5-1 and J usage is TRBJ2-7; a weak D match, TRBD2 (6 bases). Trimming shortened V by 0 bases and J by 7 bases, and 14 bases separated the two germline ends. Germline values: CDR1 SGHRS, CDR2 YFSETQ. The CDR3 is 14 residues long. CDR3 in DNA: TGCGCCAGCAGCTTGGTTGTGGGGGGAGGTGAGCAGTACTTC. This translates into CASSLVVGGGEQYF. Variable domain in full (rest from reference TRBV5-1 and TRBJ2-7): KAGVTQTPRYLIKTRGQQVTLSCSPISGHRSVSWYQQTPGQGLQFLFEYFSETQRNKGNFPGRFSGRQFSNSRSEMNVSTLELGDSALYLCASSLVVGGGEQYFGPGTRLTVT.

This clonotype appeared many times. This chain links TRBV5-1 with TRBJ1-5; D call uncertain. CDR1 SGHRS and CDR2 YFSETQ come from the germline V gene. Trimming took off 7 bases at V and 1 base at J, with 3 bases between the two ends. The CDR3 length is 11 residues. CDR3 loop: CASCSNQPQHF. DNA for the CDR3: TGCGCCAGCTGCAGCAATCAGCCCCAGCATTTT.

At least ten counts were recorded for this clonotype. The gene calls are TRBV15 and TRBJ2-5; D is undetermined. CDR1 and CDR2 (germline): LNHNV, YYDKDF (reference sequence). The V end lost 0 bases, the J end lost 5 bases, and 7 bases lay between the germline ends. The CDR3 extends over 13 amino acids. The CDR3, as DNA: TGTGCCACCAGCAGAGATCGTAGTGAGACCCAGTACTTC. Translated, it gives CATSRDRSETQYF.

Concerning this clonotype itself: This may come from a read error, since a much larger clone is one base off. V is TRBV19 and J is TRBJ1-2, with TRBD1 as a possible D gene (5 bases). CDR1 is LNHDA, CDR2 SQIVND, per germline (reference sequence). V lost 7 bases, J lost 4 bases, and 19 bases lay in between. The CDR3 is 15 residues long. The CDR3 loop is CASNPPGDRGYGYTF. The DNA of the CDR3 is TGTGCCAGTAACCCTCCGGGGGATCGGGGCTATGGCTACACCTTC.

This clonotype was seen many times. This chain links TRBV4-1 with TRBJ1-1; a weak D match, TRBD1 (6 bases). The length of the CDR3 is 14 residues. Trimming took 1 base from V and 4 from J, leaving 10 bases between them. Germline CDR1 MGHRA, CDR2 YSYEKL. CDR3 sequence (DNA): TGCGCCAGCAGCCAAGCCACAGGGATCACTGAAGCTTTCTTT. It encodes CASSQATGITEAFF.

The chain has TRBV15 and TRBJ2-5; 7 nucleotides agree with TRBD2. The CDR3 totals 14 residues. Germline V gives CDR1 LNHNV, CDR2 YYDKDF (reference sequence). J lost 5 bases, V lost 0 bases, and 3 bases had no gene match. CDR3 region: CATSREEGGETQYF. Written as DNA, the CDR3 is TGTGCCACCAGCAGAGAGGAGGGAGGGGAGACCCAGTACTTC.

This clonotype was seen ten or more times. V and J are TRBV6-5 and TRBJ2-7; D gene unclear. Germline values: CDR1 MNHEY, CDR2 SVGAGI. CDR3 length: 13 residues. The V gene lost 10 bases and the J gene lost 3 bases, with 16 bases spanning the gap. The CDR3 DNA reads as TGTGCCACCGCCGACGGGCCGGGCTACGAGCAGTACTTC. Its protein is CATADGPGYEQYF.

Ten or more counts support this clonotype. V is TRBV19 and J is TRBJ2-5, with a possible D match to TRBD2 (6 bases). Trimming removed 8 bases from V and 5 bases from J, with 21 bases in between. In germline, CDR1 is LNHDA, CDR2 SQIVND (reference sequence). CDR3 size: 15 residues. The CDR3 DNA sequence: TGTGCCAGTGGTCCGGGGGTCGCCAGTCCGGAGACCCAGTACTTC. Protein sequence: CASGPGVASPETQYF.

This clonotype was observed at least ten times. The V and J genes are TRBV7-2 and TRBJ1-1; TRBD1 might be the D (5 bases). Germline V gene sequence: CDR1 SGHTA, CDR2 FQGNSA. The CDR3 covers 13 residues. Trimming took off 5 bases at V and 4 bases at J, with 11 bases between the two ends. The CDR3 DNA reads as TGTGCCAGCAGCGGATGGGGGGGCACTGAAGCTTTCTTT. This translates into CASSGWGGTEAFF.

This clonotype was counted ten times or more. V gene TRBV15 combines with J gene TRBJ1-2, with D uncertain. Germline values: CDR1 LNHNV, CDR2 YYDKDF (reference sequence). The CDR3 runs to 14 residues. V was shortened by 5 bases and J by 8 bases, with 18 bases between the two germline ends. In nucleotides, the CDR3 is TGTGCCACCAGCGGATCAGCGGAGACACGGGGCTACACCTTC. This gives the protein CATSGSAETRGYTF.

The chain couples TRBV7-3 to TRBJ2-7, with D possibly matching TRBD1 (6 bases). This CDR3 comprises 14 residues. The germline V and J ends were trimmed by 7 bases and 0 bases, with 13 bases remaining between them. Germline CDR1 SGHTA, CDR2 FQGTGA. In DNA form, the CDR3 reads TGTGCCAGCACCCCGCAGGGGAGCTCCTACGAGCAGTACTTC. Translation gives CASTPQGSSYEQYF. The complete variable domain, with remaining parts taken from reference TRBV7-3 and TRBJ2-7, reads GAGVSQTPSNKVTEKGKYVELRCDPISGHTALYWYRQSLGQGPEFLIYFQGTGAADDSGLPNDRFFAVRPEGSVSTLKIQRTERGDSAVYLCASTPQGSSYEQYFGPGTRLTVT.

This clonotype was seen ten or more times. The chain employs TRBV7-8 and TRBJ2-7, with 13 bases identical to TRBD2. The CDR3 extends over 16 amino acids. V gave up 7 bases and J gave up 4 bases; unmatched junction bases: 10. Germline lookup yields CDR1 SGHVS and CDR2 FQNEAQ. In DNA form, the CDR3 reads TGTGCCAGCACCGGACTAGCGGGAGCGTCCGAATACGAGCAGTACTTC. This sequence encodes CASTGLAGASEYEQYF.

V gene TRBV6-1 combines with J gene TRBJ2-3; 9 positions agree with TRBD2. This CDR3 contains 17 residues. The V and J ends lost 2 bases and 0 bases, in that order; junction bases with no gene match: 6. CDR1 is MNHNS and CDR2 is SASEGT in the germline V gene. The chain's CDR3 is CASSETSTSGSTDTQYF. The CDR3 DNA reads TGTGCCAGCAGTGAAACCTCAACTAGCGGGAGCACAGATACGCAGTATTTT.

This clonotype occurred once. CDR3 coding DNA: TGCAGTGCCTTCTTAGGGATTAATTCACCCCTCCACTTT. Protein sequence: CSAFLGINSPLHF. The chain links TRBV20-1 to TRBJ1-6; D gene ambiguous. Looked up from germline, CDR1 is DFQATT and CDR2 is SNEGSKA (reference sequence). The CDR3 sequence is 13 residues long. V lost 6 bases and J lost 6, with 12 bases in between.

This clonotype has at least ten counts. This sequence joins TRBV2 and TRBJ2-7, with D hard to call. Germline CDR1 reads SNHLY; CDR2 reads FYNNEI. The CDR3 has 14 residues. V lost 7 bases to trimming and J lost 0 bases, with 13 bases between them. The CDR3 coding sequence is TGTGCCAGCACAGAAGGGCGGCTCTCCTACGAGCAGTACTTC. As protein: CASTEGRLSYEQYF.

This clonotype was counted only a few times. V and J are TRBV20-1 and TRBJ2-5, with 8 positions matching TRBD2. V shed 5 bases, J shed 1 base, and the junction held 6 bases outside the gene matches. Per germline, CDR1 DFQATT and CDR2 SNEGSKA (reference sequence). This CDR3 is 14 amino acids long. The CDR3 spells CSASMTSVQETQYF. CDR3 DNA sequence: TGCAGTGCTTCAATGACTAGCGTCCAAGAGACCCAGTACTTC.

The gene calls are TRBV24-1 and TRBJ2-7, with 9 bases fitting TRBD1. CDR3 length equals 13 residues. V shed 6 bases and J 2 bases; nucleotides not matched to a gene: 1. The germline V gene encodes CDR1 KGHDR and CDR2 SFDVKD. CDR3 nucleotides: TGTGCCACCAGTAGACAGGGGGCCTACGAGCAGTACTTC. Its translation is CATSRQGAYEQYF.